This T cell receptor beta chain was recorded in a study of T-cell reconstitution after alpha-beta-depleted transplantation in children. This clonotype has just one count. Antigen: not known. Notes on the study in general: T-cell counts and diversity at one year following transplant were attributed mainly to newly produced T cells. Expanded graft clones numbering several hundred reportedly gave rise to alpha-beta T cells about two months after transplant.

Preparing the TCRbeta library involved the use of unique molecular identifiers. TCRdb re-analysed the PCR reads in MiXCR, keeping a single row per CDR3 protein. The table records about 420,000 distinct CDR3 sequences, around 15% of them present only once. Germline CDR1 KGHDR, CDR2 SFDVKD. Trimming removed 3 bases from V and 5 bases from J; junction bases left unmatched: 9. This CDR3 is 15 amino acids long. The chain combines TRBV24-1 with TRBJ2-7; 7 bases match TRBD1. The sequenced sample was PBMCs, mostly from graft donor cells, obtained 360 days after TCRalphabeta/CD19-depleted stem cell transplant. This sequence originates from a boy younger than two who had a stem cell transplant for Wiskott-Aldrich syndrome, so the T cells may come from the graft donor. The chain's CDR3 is CATSDLRDSLNEQYF. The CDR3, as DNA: TGTGCCACCAGTGATCTCCGGGACAGCCTGAACGAGCAGTACTTC.